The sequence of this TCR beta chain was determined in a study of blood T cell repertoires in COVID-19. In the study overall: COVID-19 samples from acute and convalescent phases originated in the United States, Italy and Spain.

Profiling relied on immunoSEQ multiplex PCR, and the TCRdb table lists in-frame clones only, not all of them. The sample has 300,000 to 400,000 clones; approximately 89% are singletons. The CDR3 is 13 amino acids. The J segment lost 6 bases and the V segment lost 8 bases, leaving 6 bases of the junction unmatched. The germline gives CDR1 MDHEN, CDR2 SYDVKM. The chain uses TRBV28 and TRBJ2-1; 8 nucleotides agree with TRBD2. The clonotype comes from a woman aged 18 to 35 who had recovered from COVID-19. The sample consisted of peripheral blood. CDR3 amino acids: CASSPGTSNEQFF. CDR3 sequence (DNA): TGTGCCAGCTCACCCGGGACTAGCAATGAGCAGTTCTTC.